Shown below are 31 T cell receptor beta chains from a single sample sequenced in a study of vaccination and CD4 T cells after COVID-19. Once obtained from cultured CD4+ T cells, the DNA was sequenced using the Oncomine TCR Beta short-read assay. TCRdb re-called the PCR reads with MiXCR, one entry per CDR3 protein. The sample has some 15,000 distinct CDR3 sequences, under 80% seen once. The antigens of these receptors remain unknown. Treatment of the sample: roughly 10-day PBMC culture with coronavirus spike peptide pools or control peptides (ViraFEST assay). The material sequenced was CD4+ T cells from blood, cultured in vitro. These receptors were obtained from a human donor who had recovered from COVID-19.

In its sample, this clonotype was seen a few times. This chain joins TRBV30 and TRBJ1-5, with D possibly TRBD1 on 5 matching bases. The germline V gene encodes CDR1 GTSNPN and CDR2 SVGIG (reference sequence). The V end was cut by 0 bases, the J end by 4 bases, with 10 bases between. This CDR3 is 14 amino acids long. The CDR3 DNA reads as TGTGCCTGGAGTGTAGGGCAGGGAAATCAGCCCCAGCATTTT. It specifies CAWSVGQGNQPQHF.

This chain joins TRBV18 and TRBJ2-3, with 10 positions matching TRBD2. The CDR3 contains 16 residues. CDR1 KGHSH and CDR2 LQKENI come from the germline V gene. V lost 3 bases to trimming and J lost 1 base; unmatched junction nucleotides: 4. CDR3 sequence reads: CASSPYTSGGTDTQYF. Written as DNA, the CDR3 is TGTGCCAGCTCACCTTACACTAGCGGGGGCACAGATACGCAGTATTTT.

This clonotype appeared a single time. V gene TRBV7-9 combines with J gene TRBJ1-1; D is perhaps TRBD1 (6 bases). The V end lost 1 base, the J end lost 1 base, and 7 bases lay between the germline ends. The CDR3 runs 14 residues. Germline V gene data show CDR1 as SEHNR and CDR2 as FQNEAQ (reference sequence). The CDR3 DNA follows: TGTGCCAGCAGCTTAGACAGGGAGAACACTGAAGCTTTCTTT. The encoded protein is CASSLDRENTEAFF.

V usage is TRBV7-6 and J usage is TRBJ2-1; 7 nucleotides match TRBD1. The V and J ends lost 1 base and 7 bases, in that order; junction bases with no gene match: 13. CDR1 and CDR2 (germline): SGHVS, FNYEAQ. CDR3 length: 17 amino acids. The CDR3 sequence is CASSLGARGRLGNEQFF. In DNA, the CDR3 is TGTGCCAGCAGCTTAGGGGCGAGGGGGCGGTTGGGGAATGAGCAGTTCTTC.

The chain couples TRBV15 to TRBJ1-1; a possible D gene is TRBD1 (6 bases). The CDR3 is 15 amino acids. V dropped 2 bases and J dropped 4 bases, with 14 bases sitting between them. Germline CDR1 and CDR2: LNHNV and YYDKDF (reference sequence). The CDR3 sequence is CATSRTGGHGTEAFF. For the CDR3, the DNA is TGTGCCACCAGCAGAACGGGGGGGCACGGCACTGAAGCTTTCTTT. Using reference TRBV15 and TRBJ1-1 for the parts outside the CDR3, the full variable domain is DAMVIQNPRYQVTQFGKPVTLSCSQTLNHNVMYWYQQKSSQAPKLLFHYYDKDFNNEADTPDNFQSRRPNTSFCFLDIRSPGLGDTAMYLCATSRTGGHGTEAFFGQGTRLTVV.

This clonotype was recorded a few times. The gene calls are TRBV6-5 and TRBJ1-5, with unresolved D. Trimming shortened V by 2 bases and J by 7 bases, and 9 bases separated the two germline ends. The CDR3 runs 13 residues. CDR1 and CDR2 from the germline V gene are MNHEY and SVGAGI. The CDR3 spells CASSYGWGQPQHF. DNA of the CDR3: TGTGCCAGCAGTTACGGGTGGGGACAGCCCCAGCATTTT.

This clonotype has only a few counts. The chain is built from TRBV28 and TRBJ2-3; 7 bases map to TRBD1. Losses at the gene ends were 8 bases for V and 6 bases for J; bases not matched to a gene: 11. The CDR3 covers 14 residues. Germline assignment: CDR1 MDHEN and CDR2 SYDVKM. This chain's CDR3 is CASDRAGGMDTQYF. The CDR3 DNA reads TGTGCCAGCGACAGGGCAGGGGGTATGGATACGCAGTATTTT.

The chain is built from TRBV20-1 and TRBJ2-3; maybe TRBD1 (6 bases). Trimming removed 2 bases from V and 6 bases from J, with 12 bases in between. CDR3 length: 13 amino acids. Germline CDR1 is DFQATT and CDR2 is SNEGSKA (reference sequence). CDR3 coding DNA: TGCAGTGCTAGAACCTCAGGGGTGGATACGCAGTATTTT. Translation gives CSARTSGVDTQYF.

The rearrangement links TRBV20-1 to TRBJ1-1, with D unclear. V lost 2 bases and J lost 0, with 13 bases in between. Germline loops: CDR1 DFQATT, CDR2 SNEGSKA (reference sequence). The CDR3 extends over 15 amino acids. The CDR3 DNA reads TGCAGTGCTAGAATAAGGTCGAGAATGAACACTGAAGCTTTCTTT. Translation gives CSARIRSRMNTEAFF.

The CDR3 loop reads CASSSSGYGTDTQYF. CDR3 DNA sequence: TGCGCCAGCTCCTCTAGCGGGTATGGCACAGATACGCAGTATTTT. This chain uses TRBV5-1 with TRBJ2-3, with 8 nucleotides matching TRBD2. CDR1 and CDR2 (germline): SGHRS, YFSETQ. The CDR3 sequence is 15 residues long. V dropped 7 bases and J dropped 1; count of bases not matched to a gene: 8.

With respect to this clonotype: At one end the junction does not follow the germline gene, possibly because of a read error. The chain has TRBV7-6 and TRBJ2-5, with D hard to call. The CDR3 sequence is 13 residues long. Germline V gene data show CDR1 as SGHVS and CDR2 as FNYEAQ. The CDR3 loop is CASSLGLEETQYF. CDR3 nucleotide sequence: TGTGCTAGCAGCCTAGGATTGGAAGAGACCCAGTACTTC.

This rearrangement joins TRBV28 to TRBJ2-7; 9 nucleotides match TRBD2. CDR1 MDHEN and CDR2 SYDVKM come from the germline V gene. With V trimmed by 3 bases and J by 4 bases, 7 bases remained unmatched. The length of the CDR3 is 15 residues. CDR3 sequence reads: CASSFLAGTPYEQYF. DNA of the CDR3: TGTGCCAGCAGTTTTCTAGCGGGGACTCCATACGAGCAGTACTTC. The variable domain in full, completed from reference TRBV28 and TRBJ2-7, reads DVKVTQSSRYLVKRTGEKVFLECVQDMDHENMFWYRQDPGLGLRLIYFSYDVKMKEKGDIPEGYSVSREKKERFSLILESASTNQTSMYLCASSFLAGTPYEQYFGPGTRLTVT.

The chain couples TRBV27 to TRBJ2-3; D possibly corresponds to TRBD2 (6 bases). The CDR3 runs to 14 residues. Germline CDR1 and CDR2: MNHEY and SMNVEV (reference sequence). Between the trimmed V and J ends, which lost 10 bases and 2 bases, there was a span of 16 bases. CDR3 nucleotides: TGTGCCACCAGACCGGGACTTAACACAGATACGCAGTATTTT. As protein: CATRPGLNTDTQYF.

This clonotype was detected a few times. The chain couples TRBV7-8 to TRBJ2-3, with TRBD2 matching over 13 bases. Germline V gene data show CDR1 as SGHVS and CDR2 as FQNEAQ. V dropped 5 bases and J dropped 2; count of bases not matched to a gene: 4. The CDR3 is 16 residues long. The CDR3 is CASSRLAGGLTDTQYF. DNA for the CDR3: TGTGCCAGCAGCCGACTAGCGGGGGGTCTCACAGATACGCAGTATTTT.

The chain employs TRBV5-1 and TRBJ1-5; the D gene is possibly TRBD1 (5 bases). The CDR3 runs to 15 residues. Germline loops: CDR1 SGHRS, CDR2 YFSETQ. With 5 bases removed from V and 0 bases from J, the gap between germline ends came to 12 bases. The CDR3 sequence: CASRPGPYSNQPQHF. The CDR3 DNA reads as TGCGCCAGCAGACCGGGACCCTATAGCAATCAGCCCCAGCATTTT.

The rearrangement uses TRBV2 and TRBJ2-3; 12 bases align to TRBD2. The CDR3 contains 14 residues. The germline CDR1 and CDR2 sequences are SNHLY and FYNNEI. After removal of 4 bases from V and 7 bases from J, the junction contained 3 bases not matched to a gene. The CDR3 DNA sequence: TGTGCCAGCAGTGGGACTAGCGGGGCAAATACGCAGTATTTT. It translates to CASSGTSGANTQYF.

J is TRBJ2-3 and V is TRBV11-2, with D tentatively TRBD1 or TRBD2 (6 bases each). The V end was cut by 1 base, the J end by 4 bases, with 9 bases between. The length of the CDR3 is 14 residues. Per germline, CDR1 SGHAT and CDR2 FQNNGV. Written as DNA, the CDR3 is TGTGCCAGCAGCTTAGCGGGGGCCTCAGATACGCAGTATTTT. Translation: CASSLAGASDTQYF.

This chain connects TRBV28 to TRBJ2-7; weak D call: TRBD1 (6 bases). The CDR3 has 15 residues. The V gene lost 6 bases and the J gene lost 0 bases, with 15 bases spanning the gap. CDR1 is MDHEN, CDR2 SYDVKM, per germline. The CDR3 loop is CASRNQGSSSYEQYF. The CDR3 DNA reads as TGTGCCAGCAGAAATCAGGGGTCTAGCTCCTACGAGCAGTACTTC.

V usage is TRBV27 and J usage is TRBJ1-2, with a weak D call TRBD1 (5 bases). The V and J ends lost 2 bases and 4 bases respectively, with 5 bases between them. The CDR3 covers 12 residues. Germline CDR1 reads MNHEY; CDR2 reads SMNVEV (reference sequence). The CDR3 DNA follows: TGTGCCAGCAGTTTACAGGGCTATGGCTACACCTTC. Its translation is CASSLQGYGYTF.

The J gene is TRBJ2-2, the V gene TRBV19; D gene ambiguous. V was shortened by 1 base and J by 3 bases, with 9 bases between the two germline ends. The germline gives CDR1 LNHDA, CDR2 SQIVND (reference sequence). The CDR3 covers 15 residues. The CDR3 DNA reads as TGTGCCAGTAGTATAGGACTGATTTACACCGGGGAGCTGTTTTTT. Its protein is CASSIGLIYTGELFF.

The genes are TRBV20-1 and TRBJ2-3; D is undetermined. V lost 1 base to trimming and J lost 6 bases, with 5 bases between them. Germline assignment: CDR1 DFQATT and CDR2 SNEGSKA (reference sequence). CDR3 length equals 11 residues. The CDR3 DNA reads TGCAGTGCTAGAGCCGCCGATACGCAGTATTTT. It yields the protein CSARAADTQYF.

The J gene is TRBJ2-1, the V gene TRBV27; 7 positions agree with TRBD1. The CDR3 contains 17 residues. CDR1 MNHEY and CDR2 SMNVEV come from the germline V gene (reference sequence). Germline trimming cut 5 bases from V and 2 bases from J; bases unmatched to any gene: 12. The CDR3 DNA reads TGTGCCAGCAGTCCATGGACAGGTAGGCCCCCCTACAATGAGCAGTTCTTC. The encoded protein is CASSPWTGRPPYNEQFF.

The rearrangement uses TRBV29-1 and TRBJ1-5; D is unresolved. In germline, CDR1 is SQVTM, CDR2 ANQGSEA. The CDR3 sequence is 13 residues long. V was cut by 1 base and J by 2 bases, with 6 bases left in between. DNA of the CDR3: TGCAGCGTTGAAGTGGCGGGCAATCAGCCCCAGCATTTT. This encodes CSVEVAGNQPQHF. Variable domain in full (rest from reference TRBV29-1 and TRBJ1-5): SAVISQKPSRDICQRGTSLTIQCQVDSQVTMMFWYRQQPGQSLTLIATANQGSEATYESGFVIDKFPISRPNLTFSTLTVSNMSPEDSSIYLCSVEVAGNQPQHFGDGTRLSIL.

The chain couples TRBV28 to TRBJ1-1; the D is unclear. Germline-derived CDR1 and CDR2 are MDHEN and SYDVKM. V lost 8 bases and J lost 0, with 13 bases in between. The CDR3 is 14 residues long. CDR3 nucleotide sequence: TGTGCCAGCGCGGTTATTCCTTTGAACACTGAAGCTTTCTTT. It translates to CASAVIPLNTEAFF.

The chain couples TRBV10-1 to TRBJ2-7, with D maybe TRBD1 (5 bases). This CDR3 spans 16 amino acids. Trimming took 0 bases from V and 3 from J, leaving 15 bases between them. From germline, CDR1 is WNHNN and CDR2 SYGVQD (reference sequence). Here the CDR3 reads CASSESKGNPNYEQYF. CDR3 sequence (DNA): TGCGCCAGCAGTGAGTCGAAGGGGAACCCAAACTACGAGCAGTACTTC.

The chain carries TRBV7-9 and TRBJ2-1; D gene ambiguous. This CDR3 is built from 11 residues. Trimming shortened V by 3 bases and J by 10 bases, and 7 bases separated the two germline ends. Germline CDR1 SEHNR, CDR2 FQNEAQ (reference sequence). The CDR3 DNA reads TGTGCCAGCAGCTTTGATCAGGAGCAGTTCTTC. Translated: CASSFDQEQFF.

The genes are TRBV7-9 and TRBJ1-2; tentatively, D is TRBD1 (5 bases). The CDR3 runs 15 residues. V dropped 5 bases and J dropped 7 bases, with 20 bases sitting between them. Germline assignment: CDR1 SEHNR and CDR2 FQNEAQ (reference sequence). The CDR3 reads CASSPGRGVAGGYTF. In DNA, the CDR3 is TGTGCCAGCAGCCCAGGGAGAGGGGTGGCCGGTGGCTACACCTTC.

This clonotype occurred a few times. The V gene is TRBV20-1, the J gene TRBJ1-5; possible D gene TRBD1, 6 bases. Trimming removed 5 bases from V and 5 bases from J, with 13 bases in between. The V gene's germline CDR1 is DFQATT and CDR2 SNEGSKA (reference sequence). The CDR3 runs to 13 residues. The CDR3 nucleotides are TGCAGTGCTCCGGAGGCAGGGGATCAGCCCCAGCATTTT. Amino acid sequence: CSAPEAGDQPQHF.

The DNA for the CDR3 is TGTGCCAGCAGTCCCACCGGACAGGGAATAACTGAAGCTTTCTTT. Translated, it gives CASSPTGQGITEAFF. The chain has TRBV27 and TRBJ1-1; 8 nucleotides line up with TRBD1. Per germline, CDR1 MNHEY and CDR2 SMNVEV (reference sequence). Unmatched junction bases numbered 10, after V lost 5 bases and J lost 5 bases. The CDR3 has 15 residues.

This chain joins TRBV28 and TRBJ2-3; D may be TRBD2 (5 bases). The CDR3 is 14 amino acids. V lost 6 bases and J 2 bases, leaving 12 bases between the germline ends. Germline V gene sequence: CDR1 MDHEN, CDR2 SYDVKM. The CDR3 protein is CASRLDFSTDTQYF. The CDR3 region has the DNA TGTGCCAGCAGACTGGACTTCTCCACAGATACGCAGTATTTT.

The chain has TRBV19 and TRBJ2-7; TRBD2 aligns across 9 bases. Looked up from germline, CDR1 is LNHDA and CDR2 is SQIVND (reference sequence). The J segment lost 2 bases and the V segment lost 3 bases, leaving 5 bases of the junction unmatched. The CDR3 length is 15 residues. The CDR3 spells CASSIFPSGAYEQYF. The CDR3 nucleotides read TGTGCCAGTAGTATTTTTCCTAGCGGGGCCTACGAGCAGTACTTC.